These 29 T cell receptor beta chains share one sample of origin, sequenced in a study of T cells in Graves' hyperthyroidism and ophthalmopathy. RNA transcripts yielded amplified TCR beta CDR3 regions. Carried out on the TCR CDR3, a first-round RT-PCR used the HTBI primer set. MiXCR, applied by TCRdb to the multiplex PCR reads, yields one record per CDR3 protein. Among about 620,000 distinct CDR3 sequences listed, roughly 17% were seen once. Sample: blood. These receptors all come from a woman under 40 with Graves' hyperthyroidism.

The V gene is TRBV7-2, the J gene TRBJ1-2; D possibly corresponds to TRBD1 (5 bases). V lost 4 bases, J lost 4 bases, and 10 bases lay in between. The CDR3 covers 13 residues. Germline-derived CDR1 and CDR2 are SGHTA and FQGNSA. The CDR3 spells CASSSQVLYGYTF. The DNA of the CDR3 is TGTGCCAGCAGCTCACAGGTCCTCTATGGCTACACCTTC.

This clonotype was observed many times. The J gene is TRBJ2-1, the V gene TRBV6-1; 11 bases map to TRBD2. CDR3 length: 16 residues. The germline V gene encodes CDR1 MNHNS and CDR2 SASEGT. V was pared by 8 bases and J by 7 bases, with 13 bases of the junction left unmatched. The CDR3 region is CASSQNLAGGWNEQFF. CDR3 in DNA: TGTGCCAGCTCTCAGAACCTAGCGGGAGGTTGGAATGAGCAGTTCTTC.

The table lists this clonotype with a few counts. The chain recombines TRBV10-3 with TRBJ2-3, with D perhaps TRBD2 (6 bases). The CDR3 is made up of 16 amino acids. With 5 bases removed from V and 3 bases from J, the gap between germline ends came to 18 bases. Germline V gene sequence: CDR1 ENHRY, CDR2 SYGVKD. The CDR3 bases are TGTGCCATCAGTCGCCGAGGCCTAGCGCAAACAGATACGCAGTATTTT. This codes for CAISRRGLAQTDTQYF.

This clonotype was observed many times. The rearrangement joins TRBV6-1 to TRBJ2-3; TRBD2 aligns across 16 bases. Germline CDR1 reads MNHNS; CDR2 reads SASEGT. V gave up 5 bases and J gave up 7 bases; unmatched junction bases: 6. This CDR3 is built from 16 residues. The CDR3 region is CASSPKGLAGGNTQYF. In DNA form, the CDR3 reads TGTGCCAGCAGTCCCAAGGGACTAGCGGGAGGGAATACGCAGTATTTT.

V gene TRBV7-2 combines with J gene TRBJ2-2; D not certain. CDR3 size: 13 residues. V was trimmed by 4 bases and J by 6 bases, leaving 9 bases between them. Germline V lookup: CDR1 SGHTA, CDR2 FQGNSA. The CDR3 reads CASSSSLAGELFF. CDR3 nucleotides: TGTGCCAGCAGCTCATCGCTCGCCGGGGAGCTGTTTTTT.

This clonotype was recorded a few times. A much larger clone sits a single nucleotide away, making a read error possible. The genes are TRBV2 and TRBJ2-1, with D perhaps given as TRBD1 or TRBD2 (5 bases each). The germline V and J ends were trimmed by 2 bases and 6 bases, with 14 bases remaining between them. Per germline, CDR1 SNHLY and CDR2 FYNNEI. The CDR3 length is 15 residues. CDR3 sequence (DNA): TGTGCCAGCAGTGAAAGCCAGGGACGTTGCAATGAGCAGTTCTTC. Translation gives CASSESQGRCNEQFF. The variable domain in full, with the rest retrieved from reference TRBV2 and TRBJ2-1, is EPEVTQTPSHQVTQMGQEVILRCVPISNHLYFYWYRQILGQKVEFLVSFYNNEISEKSEIFDDQFSVERPDGSNFTLKIRSTKLEDSAMYFCASSESQGRCNEQFFGPGTRLTVL.

There are many counts of this clonotype. V usage is TRBV30 and J usage is TRBJ1-5; no firm D call. Germline-derived CDR1 and CDR2 are GTSNPN and SVGIG (reference sequence). The length of the CDR3 is 12 residues. Trimming shortened V by 1 base and J by 5 bases, and 6 bases separated the two germline ends. CDR3 coding DNA: TGTGCCTGGAGTGACGGTCATCAGCCCCAGCATTTT. Protein product: CAWSDGHQPQHF.

At least ten counts were recorded for this clonotype. The chain joins TRBV20-1 to TRBJ1-1, with 7 positions matching TRBD1. V gave up 1 base and J gave up 3 bases; unmatched junction bases: 17. The CDR3 runs 18 residues. Looked up from germline, CDR1 is DFQATT and CDR2 is SNEGSKA (reference sequence). CDR3 nucleotide sequence: TGCAGTGCTAGAGTCTATCTCCCCGACAGGGCCCTCGACACTGAAGCTTTCTTT. Translating gives CSARVYLPDRALDTEAFF.

In regard to this clonotype: The junction departs from the called germline gene at one end, perhaps through a read error. The chain uses TRBV11-3 and TRBJ1-4; 10 bases align to TRBD1. The germline V gene encodes CDR1 SGHNT and CDR2 YENEEA. This CDR3 comprises 14 residues. The CDR3 region has the DNA TGTGCCAGCAGCCGGGGACAGGGGAATGAAGAACTGTTTTTT. Its translation is CASSRGQGNEELFF.

This clonotype occurred a few times. The V and J genes are TRBV14 and TRBJ2-1, with D possibly matching TRBD2 (6 bases). Trimming stripped 4 bases from V and 12 bases from J, with 13 bases between. The CDR3 extends over 12 amino acids. The germline V gene has CDR1 SGHDN and CDR2 FVKESK. CDR3 region: CASSPPSGLQFF. In DNA, the CDR3 is TGTGCCAGCAGCCCCCCCAGCGGGTTGCAGTTCTTC.

This clonotype turned up a few times. V gene TRBV30 combines with J gene TRBJ1-1; D gene ambiguous. The CDR3 extends over 15 amino acids. Germline V gene lookup returns CDR1 GTSNPN and CDR2 SVGIG (reference sequence). Trimming left V 0 bases short and J 0 bases short, with 11 bases between. CDR3: CAWSVPDLMNTEAFF. DNA of the CDR3: TGTGCCTGGAGTGTACCGGACTTGATGAACACTGAAGCTTTCTTT.

This clonotype appeared many times. The V gene is TRBV5-1, the J gene TRBJ2-5; unclear D gene. There are 14 residues in the CDR3. CDR1 SGHRS and CDR2 YFSETQ come from the germline V gene. Trimming cost V 3 bases and J 4 bases, with 13 bases left between them. This CDR3 is CASSSTNSRETQYF. CDR3 in DNA: TGCGCCAGCAGCTCTACAAATTCCCGAGAGACCCAGTACTTC.

In this sample, this clonotype turned up many times. This CDR3 reads CASSADRGGTEAFF. The CDR3 DNA reads as TGTGCCAGCAGTGCCGACAGGGGAGGTACTGAAGCTTTCTTT. V gene TRBV6-1 combines with J gene TRBJ1-1; the match to TRBD1 covers 8 bases. The CDR3 is 14 amino acids. Germline CDR1 and CDR2: MNHNS and SASEGT. The V and J ends lost 4 bases and 5 bases, in that order; junction bases with no gene match: 6.

This sequence joins TRBV7-6 and TRBJ2-7; 8 bases line up with TRBD1. CDR1 is SGHVS and CDR2 is FNYEAQ in the germline V gene. V shed 5 bases, J shed 4 bases, and the junction held 4 bases outside the gene matches. The CDR3 length is 13 residues. This chain's CDR3 is CASSATGGYEQYF. DNA of the CDR3: TGTGCCAGCAGCGCCACAGGGGGTTACGAGCAGTACTTC.

Points on this clonotype: The junction differs from germline at one of its ends, possibly a read error. This chain joins TRBV18 and TRBJ2-2; possibly TRBD2 for D (5 bases). The CDR3 runs to 13 residues. Germline assignment: CDR1 KGHSH and CDR2 LQKENI. For the CDR3, the DNA is TGTGCCAGCTCACCACCGACAACCGGGAAGCTGTTTTTT. It codes for CASSPPTTGKLFF.

There are many counts of this clonotype. The chain uses TRBV3-1 and TRBJ2-5, with TRBD2 matching 7 bases. This CDR3 is built from 16 residues. CDR1 is LGHDT and CDR2 is YNNKEL in the germline V gene (reference sequence). V shed 2 bases and J 1 base; nucleotides not matched to a gene: 7. The CDR3 sequence is CASSQLLADPQETQYF. The CDR3 bases are TGTGCCAGCAGCCAACTCCTAGCGGACCCCCAAGAGACCCAGTACTTC.

The V gene is TRBV9, the J gene TRBJ2-1, with unresolved D. Per germline, CDR1 SGDLS and CDR2 YYNGEE. This CDR3 comprises 12 residues. V was cut by 0 bases and J by 8 bases, with 6 bases left in between. The CDR3 spells CASSVDPDEQFF. In nucleotides, the CDR3 is TGTGCCAGCAGCGTAGACCCCGATGAGCAGTTCTTC.

The table lists this clonotype with many counts. The V gene is TRBV7-8, the J gene TRBJ2-5, with 7 bases lining up with TRBD1. The length of the CDR3 is 12 residues. V gave up 1 base and J gave up 11 bases; unmatched junction bases: 4. Germline V lookup: CDR1 SGHVS, CDR2 FQNEAQ. The CDR3 bases are TGTGCCAGCAGCTTAGGTCCAGGGGGTCAGTACTTC. Translating gives CASSLGPGGQYF.

A few counts support this clonotype. J is TRBJ2-7 and V is TRBV7-2; 8 nucleotides match TRBD2. The length of the CDR3 is 15 residues. V was clipped by 1 base and J by 0 bases; unmatched bases: 2. Germline CDR1 is SGHTA and CDR2 is FQGNSA. The CDR3 is CASSLGTSLSYEQYF. The CDR3 bases are TGTGCCAGCAGCTTAGGGACTAGCCTCTCCTACGAGCAGTACTTC. Based on the CDR3 plus reference TRBV7-2 and TRBJ2-7, the full variable domain is GAGVSQSPSNKVTEKGKDVELRCDPISGHTALYWYRQSLGQGLEFLIYFQGNSAPDKSGLPSDRFSAERTGGSVSTLTIQRTQQEDSAVYLCASSLGTSLSYEQYFGPGTRLTVT.

This clonotype has at least ten counts. This chain joins TRBV15 and TRBJ1-6, with 7 bases fitting TRBD1. V lost 1 base to trimming and J lost 8 bases; unmatched junction nucleotides: 2. Germline CDR1 LNHNV, CDR2 YYDKDF (reference sequence). The length of the CDR3 is 14 residues. DNA of the CDR3: TGTGCCACCAGCAGAGGCAGGGGGGATTCACCCCTCCACTTT. Its translation: CATSRGRGDSPLHF. Looking up the rest from reference TRBV15 and TRBJ1-6 gives the full variable domain: DAMVIQNPRYQVTQFGKPVTLSCSQTLNHNVMYWYQQKSSQAPKLLFHYYDKDFNNEADTPDNFQSRRPNTSFCFLDIRSPGLGDTAMYLCATSRGRGDSPLHFGNGTRLTVT.

This clonotype was counted a few times. This chain uses TRBV7-2 with TRBJ1-2, with D perhaps TRBD1 (6 bases). Germline CDR1 reads SGHTA; CDR2 reads FQGNSA. Trimming took off 3 bases at V and 8 bases at J, with 22 bases between the two ends. This CDR3 has 16 amino acids. The CDR3 sequence: CASSFTPGGGGGGYTF. The CDR3 DNA reads TGTGCCAGCAGCTTTACCCCCGGGGGCGGGGGGGGAGGCTACACCTTC.

There are many counts of this clonotype. The genes are TRBV20-1 and TRBJ2-1; TRBD2 aligns across 8 bases. CDR3 size: 16 residues. CDR1 and CDR2 (germline): DFQATT, SNEGSKA (reference sequence). J gave up 7 bases and V 0 bases, and 11 bases lay outside the gene matches. The CDR3 here is CSARDLGTSIGNEQFF. DNA of the CDR3: TGCAGTGCTAGAGATCTGGGGACTAGTATTGGAAATGAGCAGTTCTTC.

This clonotype was recorded a few times. V and J are TRBV12-3 or TRBV12-4 and TRBJ2-2; D might be TRBD1 or TRBD2, each matching 5 bases. V was shortened by 7 bases and J by 4 bases, with 16 bases between the two germline ends. The CDR3 is 15 amino acids. The CDR3 region is CASTPLAGATGELFF. The CDR3 region has the DNA TGTGCCAGCACCCCCCTAGCCGGGGCCACCGGGGAGCTGTTTTTT.

This clonotype was detected ten times or more. The chain couples TRBV7-2 to TRBJ2-7; no clear D gene. The CDR3 length is 15 residues. CDR1 is SGHTA and CDR2 is FQGNSA in the germline V gene. V lost 5 bases and J lost 3, with 17 bases in between. For the CDR3, the DNA is TGTGCCAGCAGCCCTACGTCCGAGACTTTCTACGAGCAGTACTTC. It is translated as CASSPTSETFYEQYF.

The sample holds a few counts of this clonotype. The junction and the germline gene differ at one end; a read error may be behind it. The chain recombines TRBV18 with TRBJ2-1; perhaps TRBD2 as D (6 bases). CDR3 length equals 13 residues. Germline assignment: CDR1 KGHSH and CDR2 LQKENI. CDR3 in amino acids: CASSPGAGNGQFF. The CDR3 DNA reads TGTGCCAGCTCACCTGGGGCGGGAAATGGGCAGTTCTTC.

Only a few counts were recorded for this clonotype. The chain employs TRBV6-1 and TRBJ1-2, with 9 nucleotides matching TRBD1. J lost 5 bases, V lost 6 bases, and 10 bases had no gene match. The germline gives CDR1 MNHNS, CDR2 SASEGT. This CDR3 is built from 15 residues. The CDR3 coding sequence is TGTGCCAGCAGACCCGGGACAGGGTTAGGTTATGGCTACACCTTC. It encodes CASRPGTGLGYGYTF.

This clonotype was seen more than once but under ten times. This chain connects TRBV28 to TRBJ1-5, with D perhaps TRBD1 (6 bases). Per germline, CDR1 MDHEN and CDR2 SYDVKM. There are 15 residues in the CDR3. The ends were cut back, 8 bases at V and 0 bases at J, with 14 bases in the middle. For the CDR3, the DNA is TGTGCCAGCCGCCGGGGGCAGTATAGCAATCAGCCCCAGCATTTT. This encodes CASRRGQYSNQPQHF.

As for this clonotype: This may be a read error: a much more frequent sequence differs by one nucleotide. Without the conserved terminal phenylalanine or tryptophan, this CDR3 likely stems from a read error. The chain links TRBV5-1 to TRBJ2-1, with D possibly being TRBD2 (6 bases). The CDR3 is 13 residues long. The germline CDR1 and CDR2 sequences are SGHRS and YFSETQ. V was shortened by 0 bases and J by 9 bases, with 10 bases between the two germline ends. CDR3 DNA: TGCGCCAGCAGCTTGGTAGCGGCGGGTGAGCAGTTCTCC. This translates into CASSLVAAGEQFS.

In its sample, this clonotype was seen many times. The DNA for the CDR3 is TGTGCCAGCAGCACGGGACAGGGTGGTTTCTGGAATCAGCCCCAGCATTTT. Its protein is CASSTGQGGFWNQPQHF. This chain joins TRBV28 and TRBJ1-5, with 9 positions matching TRBD1. The V gene end was trimmed by 6 bases and the J gene end by 4 bases; junction bases not matched to a gene: 13. The CDR3 spans 17 residues. Germline loops: CDR1 MDHEN, CDR2 SYDVKM.